Listed here are 21 T cell receptor beta chains from one sample, sequenced in a study of response to subunit inactivated influenza vaccine. TCRdb independently ran MiXCR on the RT-PCR reads; one entry per CDR3 protein. The sample shows around 710,000 distinct CDR3 sequences, approximately 15% of them seen only once. This sample comprised PBMCs from blood, obtained around 15 days before vaccination. The receptors originated from a man between 50 and 59 years old who received an inactivated influenza vaccine.

This clonotype was counted only a few times. At one of its ends the junction is not consistent with the germline gene, which may arise from a read error. This rearrangement joins TRBV7-2 to TRBJ2-1, with 13 positions matching TRBD2. The germline V gene encodes CDR1 SGHTA and CDR2 FQGNSA. The CDR3 sequence is 13 residues long. In DNA, the CDR3 is TGTGCCAGCAGCACCCGGACTAGCGGGGGTATCCTCTTC. Translating it yields CASSTRTSGGILF. The whole variable domain, remainder taken from reference TRBV7-2 and TRBJ2-1, is GAGVSQSPSNKVTEKGKDVELRCDPISGHTALYWYRQSLGQGLEFLIYFQGNSAPDKSGLPSDRFSAERTGGSVSTLTIQRTQQEDSAVYLCASSTRTSGGILFGPGTRLTVL.

The chain combines TRBV20-1 with TRBJ1-1, with 7 bases lining up with TRBD1. Germline V gives CDR1 DFQATT, CDR2 SNEGSKA (reference sequence). Trimming took 0 bases from V and 4 from J; bases not matched to a gene: 8. The CDR3 is 15 amino acids. CDR3 sequence (DNA): TGCAGTGCTAGAGATCCCGCAGGGGGGGTCACTGAAGCTTTCTTT. Encoded protein: CSARDPAGGVTEAFF.

The rearrangement joins TRBV2 to TRBJ2-3; TRBD2 matches at 7 bases. V shed 3 bases, J shed 2 bases, and the junction held 5 bases outside the gene matches. Germline lookup yields CDR1 SNHLY and CDR2 FYNNEI. There are 15 residues in the CDR3. The CDR3 loop reads CASSDPGLNTDTQYF. The DNA for the CDR3 is TGTGCCAGCAGTGACCCGGGACTAAACACAGATACGCAGTATTTT.

The V call is TRBV10-3, the J call TRBJ2-7; 8 bases fit TRBD2. The CDR3 is 14 residues long. V shed 10 bases, J shed 6 bases, and the junction held 14 bases outside the gene matches. Germline loops: CDR1 ENHRY, CDR2 SYGVKD. CDR3 in DNA: TGTGCCACAACAGAAGCGGGGGCAAAGTCCGAGCAGTACTTC. Its protein product is CATTEAGAKSEQYF.

The V and J genes are TRBV10-3 and TRBJ2-3; a possible D gene is TRBD2 (6 bases). This CDR3 region has 16 residues. Trimming cost V 2 bases and J 1 base, with 13 bases left between them. Germline CDR1 is ENHRY and CDR2 is SYGVKD. As DNA, the CDR3 is TGTGCCATCAGTGAGGGTGGCGGGATCGGCACAGATACGCAGTATTTT. This codes for CAISEGGGIGTDTQYF.

This clonotype has just a few counts. The V and J genes are TRBV5-5 and TRBJ2-2, with D possibly being TRBD1 (6 bases). This CDR3 region has 15 residues. With 0 bases removed from V and 5 bases from J, the gap between germline ends came to 11 bases. The germline V gene has CDR1 SGHKS and CDR2 YYEKEE (reference sequence). This CDR3 is CASSLAGHLTGELFF. The CDR3 DNA sequence: TGTGCCAGCAGCTTGGCGGGACATTTAACCGGGGAGCTGTTTTTT.

There are a few counts of this clonotype. The J gene is TRBJ2-3, the V gene TRBV29-1, with D hard to call. Deletions cut 3 bases from V and 6 bases from J, with 10 bases between. Germline assignment: CDR1 SQVTM and CDR2 ANQGSEA. This CDR3 is 12 amino acids long. The CDR3 loop reads CSVELGADTQYF. CDR3 nucleotides: TGCAGCGTTGAGCTAGGCGCCGATACGCAGTATTTT.

This clonotype was counted many times. The chain uses TRBV7-2 and TRBJ1-1; D is perhaps TRBD1 (6 bases). V lost 7 bases, J lost 10 bases, and 19 bases lay in between. This CDR3 contains 13 residues. Germline lookup yields CDR1 SGHTA and CDR2 FQGNSA. The DNA for the CDR3 is TGTGCCAGCAATCTACAGGGAGGGGCGAGAGCTTTCTTT. This codes for CASNLQGGARAFF.

This clonotype was observed a handful of times. The gene calls are TRBV7-8 and TRBJ2-7; D remains ambiguous. The V end was cut by 5 bases, the J end by 2 bases, with 10 bases between. The CDR3 is 13 residues long. The germline gives CDR1 SGHVS, CDR2 FQNEAQ. CDR3 nucleotide sequence: TGTGCCAGCAGCACCACTACGACCTACGAGCAGTACTTC. It translates to CASSTTTTYEQYF.

The V gene is TRBV20-1, the J gene TRBJ2-1; 16 positions agree with TRBD2. This CDR3 region has 19 residues. V lost 3 bases to trimming and J lost 4 bases; unmatched junction nucleotides: 12. Germline values: CDR1 DFQATT, CDR2 SNEGSKA (reference sequence). In DNA form, the CDR3 reads TGCAGTGCTAGGGCCCCCGGGACTAGCGGGAGGGCCGGGTACAATGAGCAGTTCTTC. It is translated as CSARAPGTSGRAGYNEQFF.

This clonotype came up a few times. This chain connects TRBV25-1 to TRBJ2-7, with 8 nucleotides matching TRBD2. This CDR3 is built from 14 residues. Germline V gene lookup returns CDR1 MGHDK and CDR2 SYGVNS. V was clipped by 6 bases and J by 4 bases; unmatched bases: 8. CDR3 sequence reads: CASSREGSWYEQYF. The CDR3 nucleotides are TGTGCCAGCAGCCGGGAGGGGAGTTGGTACGAGCAGTACTTC.

This clonotype has a count of ten or more. The rearrangement links TRBV5-6 to TRBJ2-4, with a possible D match to TRBD2 (5 bases). CDR3 size: 17 residues. CDR1 is SGHDT and CDR2 is YYEEEE in the germline V gene. The V end was cut by 4 bases, the J end by 3 bases, with 20 bases between. CDR3 bases: TGTGCCAGCAGCCTTAGTGCCCTCCGGGGTAGCAAAAACATTCAGTACTTC. This codes for CASSLSALRGSKNIQYF.

This clonotype was recorded at least ten times. The CDR3 here is CASRNFGGYNEQFF. In DNA form, the CDR3 reads TGTGCCAGCAGAAATTTCGGCGGCTACAATGAGCAGTTCTTC. The J gene is TRBJ2-1, the V gene TRBV27; D gene ambiguous. Germline CDR1 reads MNHEY; CDR2 reads SMNVEV (reference sequence). The CDR3 is 14 residues long. V gave up 6 bases and J gave up 3 bases, with 12 bases separating them.

In its sample, this clonotype was seen a few times. V and J are TRBV6-6 and TRBJ2-1; D is ambiguous. This CDR3 is 12 amino acids long. V lost 2 bases to trimming and J lost 4 bases, with 3 bases between them. Germline CDR1 MNHNY, CDR2 SVGAGI (reference sequence). Here the CDR3 reads CASSYLYNEQFF. The CDR3 nucleotides are TGTGCCAGCAGTTACCTTTACAATGAGCAGTTCTTC.

There are a few counts of this clonotype. This chain joins TRBV2 and TRBJ2-4, with unresolved D. There are 17 residues in the CDR3. Germline CDR1 is SNHLY and CDR2 is FYNNEI. Trimming stripped 6 bases from V and 0 bases from J, with 18 bases between. The CDR3 nucleotides are TGTGCCAGCAGGACCCTCGGCAGGTCTCTAGCCAAAAACATTCAGTACTTC. This gives the protein CASRTLGRSLAKNIQYF.

The J gene is TRBJ2-5, the V gene TRBV18; 9 nucleotides agree with TRBD2. The CDR3 has 16 amino acids. J lost 5 bases, V lost 8 bases, and 15 bases had no gene match. Per the germline V gene, CDR1 is KGHSH and CDR2 is LQKENI. The DNA of the CDR3 is TGTGCCAGCACCCTTTCGGGACTAGCATTAAGGGAGACCCAGTACTTC. Encoded protein: CASTLSGLALRETQYF.

The chain couples TRBV20-1 to TRBJ2-7, with D unresolved. The CDR3 extends over 12 amino acids. Germline V gene sequence: CDR1 DFQATT, CDR2 SNEGSKA (reference sequence). V gave up 0 bases and J gave up 2 bases, with 5 bases separating them. CDR3 nucleotide sequence: TGCAGTGCTAGAGATTGGACCTACGAGCAGTACTTC. Encoded protein: CSARDWTYEQYF.

V usage is TRBV5-1 and J usage is TRBJ1-1; the D gene is possibly TRBD1 (6 bases). The V end was cut by 0 bases, the J end by 6 bases, with 6 bases between. Germline values: CDR1 SGHRS, CDR2 YFSETQ. The CDR3 runs to 12 residues. The CDR3: CASSLGQAEAFF. In DNA form, the CDR3 reads TGCGCCAGCAGCTTGGGACAGGCTGAAGCTTTCTTT.

The gene calls are TRBV6-1 and TRBJ2-7; a possible D gene is TRBD1 (7 bases). The CDR3 extends over 15 amino acids. Trimming stripped 6 bases from V and 2 bases from J, with 17 bases between. Germline values: CDR1 MNHNS, CDR2 SASEGT. The CDR3 region is CASRDPGGSPYEQYF. CDR3 DNA: TGTGCCAGCAGGGACCCAGGGGGGAGTCCCTACGAGCAGTACTTC.

This clonotype was detected ten times or more. V and J are TRBV5-1 and TRBJ2-2; D call uncertain. Trimming pared 3 bases from V and 7 bases from J, leaving 7 bases between. Germline V gene lookup returns CDR1 SGHRS and CDR2 YFSETQ. This CDR3 has 12 residues. The CDR3 protein is CASSSERGELFF. Here the CDR3 DNA reads TGCGCCAGCAGCTCCGAACGCGGGGAGCTGTTTTTT.

This clonotype was detected only a few times. The CDR3 loop is CASSNGGPTAYEQYF. The CDR3 DNA follows: TGTGCCAGCAGCAACGGCGGACCTACCGCCTACGAGCAGTACTTC. The gene calls are TRBV21-1 and TRBJ2-7. TRBV21-1 is a known pseudogene. CDR3 size: 15 residues.